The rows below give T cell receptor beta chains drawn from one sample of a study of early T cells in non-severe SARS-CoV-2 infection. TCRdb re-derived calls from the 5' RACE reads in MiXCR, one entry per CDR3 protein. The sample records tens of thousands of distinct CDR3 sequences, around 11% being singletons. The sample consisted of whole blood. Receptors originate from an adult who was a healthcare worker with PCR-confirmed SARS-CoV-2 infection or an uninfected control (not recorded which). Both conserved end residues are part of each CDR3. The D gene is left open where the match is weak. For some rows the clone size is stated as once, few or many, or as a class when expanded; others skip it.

TGTGCCAGCAGCGCGACGAGGATAGGGTCCCAAGAGACCCAGTACTTC | CASSATRIGSQETQYF | TRBJ2-5 | TRBV11-2 | many | .
TGCGCCAGCAGCCCAGGACGGCCTAATGAAAAACTGTTTTTT | CASSPGRPNEKLFF | TRBJ1-4 | TRBV5-1 | many | .
TGTGCCAGCAGCGCACAGGGGGTTGTGGAGCTGTTTTTT | CASSAQGVVELFF | TRBJ2-2 | TRBV7-9 | . | TRBD1
TGTGCCAGCAGCCAAGAACAGGGGGCCTACAATGAGCAGTTCTTC | CASSQEQGAYNEQFF | TRBJ2-1 | TRBV3-1 | many | TRBD1
TGCAGTGCTGAGAGGGACACAGATACGCAGTATTTT | CSAERDTDTQYF | TRBJ2-3 | TRBV20-1 | . | .
TGTGCCAGCAGCCCGAGGCGGGACCCCTCCTACGAGCAGTACTTC | CASSPRRDPSYEQYF | TRBJ2-7 | TRBV7-8 | . | .
TGTGCCAGCAGTTACTCGACAGGGAATGGCTACACCTTC | CASSYSTGNGYTF | TRBJ1-2 | TRBV6-2/TRBV6-3 | . | TRBD1
TGTGCCAGCAGCCAATTCAGGGGAAGCACTGAAGCTTTCTTT | CASSQFRGSTEAFF | TRBJ1-1 | TRBV4-2 | . | .
TGCGCCAGCAGCCAAGGACGGGAGCAGTACTTC | CASSQGREQYF | TRBJ2-7 | TRBV4-1 | few | .
TGTGCCAGTAGTCCACGATCCAGCGAGCAGTACTTC | CASSPRSSEQYF | TRBJ2-7 | TRBV19 | many | .
TGTGCTAGTGGTTTCGACAGAGGTGAAGCTTTCTTT | CASGFDRGEAFF | TRBJ1-1 | TRBV12-5 | many | .
TGTGCCAGCTCACCACCCGGGATGTGGAAGGCCAACGTCCTGACTTTC | CASSPPGMWKANVLTF | TRBJ2-6 | TRBV18 | many | .
TGTGCCAGCAGCCAAGATCAGGGGAAAGATACGCAGTATTTT | CASSQDQGKDTQYF | TRBJ2-3 | TRBV14 | few | .
TGCAGCGTGGGGACTCTAAGAAAAGGGACTGAAGCTTTCTTT | CSVGTLRKGTEAFF | TRBJ1-1 | TRBV29-1 | many | .
TGTGCCAGCAGCCTACCACCCGGGGCCCAGTACTTC | CASSLPPGAQYF | TRBJ2-5 | TRBV7-2 | . | .
TGTGCCAGCAGTTTAGTCGCCCTACCCAATGAGCAGTTCTTC | CASSLVALPNEQFF | TRBJ2-1 | TRBV12-3/TRBV12-4 | many | .
TGTGCCAGCGGGAGGGACCAAGGGGGAAATGAGCAGTTCTTC | CASGRDQGGNEQFF | TRBJ2-1 | TRBV7-9 | few | .
TGTGCCTGGAATCCTGCCAGGTCCTACAATGAGCAGTTCTTC | CAWNPARSYNEQFF | TRBJ2-1 | TRBV30 | many | .
TGCAGTGCTAGAGGTGGCGCCAACCCCAATTCACCCCTCCACTTT | CSARGGANPNSPLHF | TRBJ1-6 | TRBV20-1 | . | .
TGTGCCAGCAGTTACCCCAATAAGGTCCAGTTCTTC | CASSYPNKVQFF | TRBJ2-1 | TRBV6-8 | few | .
TGCAGTGCTAGAGATCACTGGGTAGGCTCCTACAATGAGCAGTTCTTC | CSARDHWVGSYNEQFF | TRBJ2-1 | TRBV20-1 | few | .
TGTGCCAGCAGTTCAGGGGGCACCGGGGAGCTGTTTTTT | CASSSGGTGELFF | TRBJ2-2 | TRBV7-3 | . | TRBD1
TGTGCCAGCAGCGTAGAACAGACTAGCGACAATGAGCAGTTCTTC | CASSVEQTSDNEQFF | TRBJ2-1 | TRBV9 | many | TRBD2
TGTGCCAGCAGTTCCCGTGGGGCAGAGACCCAGTACTTC | CASSSRGAETQYF | TRBJ2-5 | TRBV12-3/TRBV12-4 | many | .
TGTGCCAGCACTTGGGGAGATGGCTACACCTTC | CASTWGDGYTF | TRBJ1-2 | TRBV12-3/TRBV12-4 | many | .
TGCAGCGTTGTGGGGAGGCAGGCAATCCAAGAGACCCAGTACTTC | CSVVGRQAIQETQYF | TRBJ2-5 | TRBV29-1 | few | .
TGTGCCAGCAGTGAAAGACAGTCGCGTGACACCATATATTTT | CASSERQSRDTIYF | TRBJ1-3 | TRBV2 | many | .
TGCGCCAGCAGCTTGGCGGCTAGCGGACCCTACGAGCAGTACTTC | CASSLAASGPYEQYF | TRBJ2-7 | TRBV5-1 | . | TRBD2
TGTGCCAGCAGCATGCCGGGACAGGGGGGCTACGAGCAGTACTTC | CASSMPGQGGYEQYF | TRBJ2-7 | TRBV13 | many | TRBD1
TGCGCCAGCAGCGGGGCCGGAGAGACCCAGTACTTC | CASSGAGETQYF | TRBJ2-5 | TRBV4-3 | many | .